The 8 T cell receptor beta chains below all came from one sample that was sequenced in a study of patients and donors after allogeneic stem cell transplantation. One entry per CDR3 protein results from TCRdb running MiXCR on the RT-PCR reads. The table shows about a million distinct CDR3 sequences, with approximately 18% occurring only once. Sequenced material: blood, either unsorted or a sorted T cell fraction (not recorded which). These receptors were collected from a human donor who was either an allogeneic HSCT recipient or a stem cell or donor lymphocyte infusion donor (not recorded which). It is not recorded whose cells these are; they may come from a transplant donor.

The V gene is TRBV7-9, the J gene TRBJ1-2, with 10 bases identical to TRBD1. The CDR3 has 16 residues. After removal of 5 bases from V and 5 bases from J, the junction contained 11 bases not matched to a gene. Germline V gene lookup returns CDR1 SEHNR and CDR2 FQNEAQ (reference sequence). CDR3 amino acids: CASSPSGQGGRYGYTF. The DNA for the CDR3 is TGTGCCAGCAGCCCATCCGGACAGGGGGGCCGATATGGCTACACCTTC.

The rearrangement uses TRBV5-1 and TRBJ1-2; D is unresolved. The germline V gene encodes CDR1 SGHRS and CDR2 YFSETQ. V was trimmed by 4 bases and J by 2 bases, leaving 12 bases between them. The length of the CDR3 is 14 residues. The CDR3 sequence is CASSLPLPNYGYTF. The CDR3 DNA is TGCGCCAGCAGCCTACCCTTACCAAACTATGGCTACACCTTC.

This clonotype has more than one count but fewer than ten. J is TRBJ1-5 and V is TRBV12-3 or TRBV12-4; TRBD1 matches at 7 bases. The CDR3 length is 13 residues. The J segment lost 7 bases and the V segment lost 3 bases, leaving 3 bases of the junction unmatched. The CDR3 region is CASSFVRGQPQHF. In DNA, the CDR3 is TGTGCCAGCAGTTTCGTCAGGGGGCAGCCCCAGCATTTT.

This clonotype was observed a few times. J is TRBJ2-5 and V is TRBV11-1; D gene ambiguous. Trimming pared 4 bases from V and 2 bases from J, leaving 14 bases between. Germline V gene data show CDR1 as SGHAT and CDR2 as FQDESV (reference sequence). CDR3 length: 15 residues. The CDR3 DNA reads TGTGCCAGCAGCTCTGCTGGACGTCAACAAGAGACCCAGTACTTC. Protein product: CASSSAGRQQETQYF.

A few counts support this clonotype. This chain uses TRBV27 with TRBJ2-7; tentatively, D is TRBD1 or TRBD2 (5 bases each). Germline CDR1 and CDR2: MNHEY and SMNVEV (reference sequence). The V gene lost 4 bases and the J gene lost 4 bases, with 14 bases spanning the gap. There are 14 residues in the CDR3. The CDR3 loop is CASSSGSRAYEQYF. The CDR3 region has the DNA TGTGCCAGCAGTTCGGGGAGCAGGGCATACGAGCAGTACTTC.

The rearrangement joins TRBV30 to TRBJ1-6; D unclear. In germline, CDR1 is GTSNPN, CDR2 SVGIG (reference sequence). V dropped 0 bases and J dropped 10 bases, with 10 bases sitting between them. The CDR3 sequence is 13 residues long. In DNA, the CDR3 is TGTGCCTGGAGTGTACGAGGAGAGTCACCCCTCCACTTT. This translates into CAWSVRGESPLHF. Looking up the rest from reference TRBV30 and TRBJ1-6 gives the full variable domain: SQTIHQWPATLVQPVGSPLSLECTVEGTSNPNLYWYRQAAGRGLQLLFYSVGIGQISSEVPQNLSASRPQDRQFILSSKKLLLSDSGFYLCAWSVRGESPLHFGNGTRLTVT.

This clonotype has only a few counts. The CDR3 here is CASSEHGFNSPLHF. CDR3 DNA sequence: TGTGCCAGCAGTGAACACGGATTTAATTCACCCCTCCACTTT. The V gene is TRBV25-1, the J gene TRBJ1-6; D remains ambiguous. The CDR3 length is 14 residues. Germline values: CDR1 MGHDK, CDR2 SYGVNS. V was cut by 2 bases and J by 6 bases, with 8 bases left in between.

The table lists this clonotype with a few counts. The V gene is TRBV2, the J gene TRBJ2-7; D unresolved. Germline assignment: CDR1 SNHLY and CDR2 FYNNEI. Trimming left V 2 bases short and J 6 bases short, with 14 bases between. This CDR3 spans 14 amino acids. CDR3 sequence (DNA): TGTGCCAGCAGTGAACGGCTAGTCCCCAGCGAGCAGTACTTC. Protein: CASSERLVPSEQYF.